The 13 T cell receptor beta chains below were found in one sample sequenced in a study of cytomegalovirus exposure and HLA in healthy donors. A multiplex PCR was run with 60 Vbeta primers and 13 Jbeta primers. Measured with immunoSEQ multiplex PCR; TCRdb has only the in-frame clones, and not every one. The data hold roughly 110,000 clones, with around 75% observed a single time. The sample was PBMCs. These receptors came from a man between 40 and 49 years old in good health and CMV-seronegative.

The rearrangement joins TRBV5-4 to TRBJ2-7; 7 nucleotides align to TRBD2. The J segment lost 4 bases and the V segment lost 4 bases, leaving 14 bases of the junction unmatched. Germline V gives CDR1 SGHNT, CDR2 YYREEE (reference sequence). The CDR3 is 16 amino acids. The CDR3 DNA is TGTGCCAGCAGCCCCGTGTCGTCTAGCGGCACTTACGAGCAGTACTTC. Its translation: CASSPVSSSGTYEQYF.

CDR3 bases: TGTGCCAGCAGTGAACACGGGCAAGAGACCCAGTACTTC. This translates into CASSEHGQETQYF. The V gene is TRBV2, the J gene TRBJ2-5; D is undetermined. V was trimmed by 2 bases and J by 2 bases, leaving 6 bases between them. The CDR3 totals 13 residues. The germline gives CDR1 SNHLY, CDR2 FYNNEI.

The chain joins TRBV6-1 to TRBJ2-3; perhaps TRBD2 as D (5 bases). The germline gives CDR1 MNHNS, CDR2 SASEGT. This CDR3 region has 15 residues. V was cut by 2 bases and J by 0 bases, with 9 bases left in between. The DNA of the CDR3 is TGTGCCAGCAGTGAACGGGAACGTAGCACAGATACGCAGTATTTT. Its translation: CASSERERSTDTQYF.

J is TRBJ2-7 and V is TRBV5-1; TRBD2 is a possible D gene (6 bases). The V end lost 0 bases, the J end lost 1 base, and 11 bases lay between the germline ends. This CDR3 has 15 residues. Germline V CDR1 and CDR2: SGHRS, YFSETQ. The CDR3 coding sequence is TGCGCCAGCAGCTTGGCCGCGGGAAGTTCCTACGAGCAGTACTTC. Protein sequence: CASSLAAGSSYEQYF. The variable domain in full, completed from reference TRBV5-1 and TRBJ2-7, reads KAGVTQTPRYLIKTRGQQVTLSCSPISGHRSVSWYQQTPGQGLQFLFEYFSETQRNKGNFPGRFSGRQFSNSRSEMNVSTLELGDSALYLCASSLAAGSSYEQYFGPGTRLTVT.

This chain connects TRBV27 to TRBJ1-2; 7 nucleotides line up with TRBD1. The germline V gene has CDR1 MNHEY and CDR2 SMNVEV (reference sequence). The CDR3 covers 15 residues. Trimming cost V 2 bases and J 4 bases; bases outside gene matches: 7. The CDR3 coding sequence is TGTGCCAGCAGTTTAAGGATAGGGGGCAGCTATGGCTACACCTTC. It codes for CASSLRIGGSYGYTF.

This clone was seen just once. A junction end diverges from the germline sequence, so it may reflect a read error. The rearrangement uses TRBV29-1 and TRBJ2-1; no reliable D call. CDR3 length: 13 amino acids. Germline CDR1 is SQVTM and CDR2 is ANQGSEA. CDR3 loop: CSVVSDLYHEQFF. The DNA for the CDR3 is TGCAGCGTTGTCTCTGATCTCTACCATGAGCAGTTCTTC.

In nucleotides, the CDR3 is TGTGCCACTCACCGGGGGGGGACCACCGGGGAGCTGTTTTTT. This codes for CATHRGGTTGELFF. The J gene is TRBJ2-2, the V gene TRBV7-2; TRBD2 matches 8 bases. From germline, CDR1 is SGHTA and CDR2 FQGNSA. CDR3 length equals 14 residues. The V segment lost 10 bases and the J segment 4 bases; nucleotides outside the gene matches: 8.

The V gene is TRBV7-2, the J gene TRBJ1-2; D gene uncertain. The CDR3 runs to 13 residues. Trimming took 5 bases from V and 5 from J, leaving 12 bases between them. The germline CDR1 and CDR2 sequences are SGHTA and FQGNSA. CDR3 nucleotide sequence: TGTGCCAGCAGCCGCGGGGAGAGTTATGGCTACACCTTC. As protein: CASSRGESYGYTF. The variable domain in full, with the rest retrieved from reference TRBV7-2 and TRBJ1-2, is GAGVSQSPSNKVTEKGKDVELRCDPISGHTALYWYRQSLGQGLEFLIYFQGNSAPDKSGLPSDRFSAERTGGSVSTLTIQRTQQEDSAVYLCASSRGESYGYTFGSGTRLTVV.

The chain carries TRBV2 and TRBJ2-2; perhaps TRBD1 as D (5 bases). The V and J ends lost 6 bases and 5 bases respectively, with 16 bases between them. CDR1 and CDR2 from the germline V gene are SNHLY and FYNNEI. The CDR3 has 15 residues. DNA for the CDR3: TGTGCCAGCAGCTCCACCGCTTCAGGGACCGGGGAGCTGTTTTTT. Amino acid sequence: CASSSTASGTGELFF.

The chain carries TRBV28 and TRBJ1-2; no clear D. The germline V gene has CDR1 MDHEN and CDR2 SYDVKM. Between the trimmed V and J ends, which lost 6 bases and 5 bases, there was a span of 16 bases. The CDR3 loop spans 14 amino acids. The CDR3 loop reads CASREGGLGYGYTF. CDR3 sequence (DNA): TGTGCCAGCAGAGAGGGAGGGTTGGGATATGGCTACACCTTC.

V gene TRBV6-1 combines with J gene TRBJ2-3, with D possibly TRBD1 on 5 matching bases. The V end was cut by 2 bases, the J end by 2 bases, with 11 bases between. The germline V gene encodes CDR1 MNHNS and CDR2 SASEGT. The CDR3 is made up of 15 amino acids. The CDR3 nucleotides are TGTGCCAGCAGTGAAAGCAGGGTCCACACAGATACGCAGTATTTT. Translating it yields CASSESRVHTDTQYF.

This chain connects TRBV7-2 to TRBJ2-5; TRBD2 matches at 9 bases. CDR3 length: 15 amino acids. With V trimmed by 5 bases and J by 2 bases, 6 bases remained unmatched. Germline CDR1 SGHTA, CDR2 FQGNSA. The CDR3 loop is CASSPSSGVQETQYF. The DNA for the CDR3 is TGTGCCAGCAGCCCATCTAGCGGGGTACAAGAGACCCAGTACTTC.

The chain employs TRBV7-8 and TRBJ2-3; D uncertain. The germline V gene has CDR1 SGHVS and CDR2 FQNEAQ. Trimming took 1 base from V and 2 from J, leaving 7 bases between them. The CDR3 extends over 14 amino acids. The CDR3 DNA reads TGTGCCAGCAGCTTAGACGGTTACACAGATACGCAGTATTTT. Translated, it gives CASSLDGYTDTQYF.